A selection of T cell receptor beta chains follows, all from one sample in a study of blood T cells in healthy people across ages. TCRdb reprocessed the 5' RACE reads with MiXCR, giving one entry per CDR3 protein. The data contain fewer than 800,000 distinct CDR3 sequences, around 25% of them singletons. This same sample was also taken into another study, of T cells of mothers and their children.

The sample consisted of blood. The receptors here all came from a boy younger than 18 in good health. The CDR3 runs from the conserved cysteine through the conserved F or W. Each record gives: D gene, clone size, V gene, J gene, CDR3 protein, CDR3 DNA. A D gene is named only where the DNA matches it firmly. Clone size is stated in some rows and not others, as once, few, many or a class when expanded.

D gene: TRBD1; clone size: .; V gene: TRBV29-1; J gene: TRBJ2-1; CDR3 protein: CSVEDGTGGNEQFF; CDR3 DNA: TGCAGCGTTGAAGACGGGACAGGGGGCAATGAGCAGTTCTTC
D gene: TRBD2; clone size: few; V gene: TRBV6-1; J gene: TRBJ2-7; CDR3 protein: CASRGPGLAGSEEQYF; CDR3 DNA: TGTGCCAGCAGAGGCCCGGGACTAGCGGGATCCGAGGAGCAGTACTTC
D gene: TRBD2; clone size: .; V gene: TRBV14; J gene: TRBJ2-5; CDR3 protein: CASSQDVGGPSGTQYF; CDR3 DNA: TGTGCCAGCAGCCAAGATGTGGGAGGGCCTTCGGGGACCCAGTACTTC
D gene: TRBD2; clone size: few; V gene: TRBV12-3/TRBV12-4; J gene: TRBJ2-2; CDR3 protein: CASSPGDNGLAGVRTGELFF; CDR3 DNA: TGTGCCAGCTCACCTGGGGACAACGGACTAGCGGGAGTAAGAACCGGGGAGCTGTTTTTT
D gene: .; clone size: .; V gene: TRBV7-2; J gene: TRBJ1-6; CDR3 protein: CASSPPLFTGANSPLHF; CDR3 DNA: TGTGCCAGCAGCCCCCCCCTTTTTACAGGTGCCAATTCACCCCTCCACTTT
D gene: TRBD2; clone size: .; V gene: TRBV11-2; J gene: TRBJ2-1; CDR3 protein: CASSLMLAESYNEQFF; CDR3 DNA: TGTGCCAGCAGCTTAATGCTAGCGGAATCCTACAATGAGCAGTTCTTC
D gene: TRBD1; clone size: .; V gene: TRBV12-3/TRBV12-4; J gene: TRBJ2-3; CDR3 protein: CASSQSSGTGTDTQYF; CDR3 DNA: TGTGCCAGCAGTCAATCCTCCGGGACAGGCACAGATACGCAGTATTTT
D gene: TRBD2; clone size: .; V gene: TRBV4-1; J gene: TRBJ2-3; CDR3 protein: CASSQEGSSGGPTDTQYF; CDR3 DNA: TGCGCCAGCAGCCAAGAGGGGTCTAGCGGGGGTCCCACAGATACGCAGTATTTT
D gene: TRBD1; clone size: .; V gene: TRBV11-2; J gene: TRBJ2-1; CDR3 protein: CASSLGAGTGWNEQFF; CDR3 DNA: TGTGCCAGCAGCTTAGGGGCCGGGACAGGGTGGAATGAGCAGTTCTTC
D gene: TRBD1; clone size: few; V gene: TRBV10-3; J gene: TRBJ1-2; CDR3 protein: CASEDRASGGYTF; CDR3 DNA: TGTGCCTCAGAGGACAGGGCCTCCGGTGGCTACACCTTC
D gene: .; clone size: .; V gene: TRBV5-1; J gene: TRBJ1-1; CDR3 protein: CASSSQAGNTEAFF; CDR3 DNA: TGCGCCAGCAGCTCGCAAGCGGGGAACACTGAAGCTTTCTTT
D gene: .; clone size: few; V gene: TRBV3-1; J gene: TRBJ2-5; CDR3 protein: CASSQIRVGETQYF; CDR3 DNA: TGTGCCAGCAGCCAAATTCGGGTTGGGGAGACCCAGTACTTC
D gene: .; clone size: few; V gene: TRBV12-3/TRBV12-4; J gene: TRBJ1-2; CDR3 protein: CASSFSQTVHHGYTF; CDR3 DNA: TGTGCCAGCAGTTTTTCACAAACAGTACACCATGGCTACACCTTC
D gene: .; clone size: .; V gene: TRBV6-5; J gene: TRBJ2-7; CDR3 protein: CASSFPSAEQYF; CDR3 DNA: TGTGCCAGCAGTTTTCCCTCGGCAGAGCAGTACTTC
D gene: TRBD2; clone size: .; V gene: TRBV28; J gene: TRBJ2-1; CDR3 protein: CASSFLTSGRHNEQFF; CDR3 DNA: TGTGCCAGCAGTTTCCTGACTAGCGGGAGGCACAATGAGCAGTTCTTC
D gene: .; clone size: .; V gene: TRBV4-1; J gene: TRBJ2-1; CDR3 protein: CASSQGDGSSYNEQFF; CDR3 DNA: TGCGCCAGCAGCCAAGGAGACGGAAGCTCCTACAATGAGCAGTTCTTC
D gene: TRBD1; clone size: .; V gene: TRBV4-2; J gene: TRBJ1-6; CDR3 protein: CASSGQGSNSPLHF; CDR3 DNA: TGTGCCAGCAGCGGACAGGGTTCGAATTCACCCCTCCACTTT
D gene: .; clone size: few; V gene: TRBV12-3/TRBV12-4; J gene: TRBJ1-2; CDR3 protein: CASSLVGPRGYTF; CDR3 DNA: TGTGCCAGCAGTTTAGTAGGACCCCGGGGCTACACCTTC
D gene: .; clone size: .; V gene: TRBV7-2; J gene: TRBJ2-1; CDR3 protein: CASSAITFRAEQFF; CDR3 DNA: TGTGCCAGCAGCGCTATCACTTTCCGGGCCGAGCAGTTCTTC
D gene: .; clone size: .; V gene: TRBV7-9; J gene: TRBJ1-2; CDR3 protein: CASSIEGERANYGYTF; CDR3 DNA: TGTGCCAGCAGCATAGAGGGGGAGCGTGCTAACTATGGCTACACCTTC
D gene: .; clone size: .; V gene: TRBV5-1; J gene: TRBJ2-1; CDR3 protein: CASSLLSPAPSSYNEQFF; CDR3 DNA: TGCGCCAGCAGCTTATTATCGCCAGCTCCATCGTCCTACAATGAGCAGTTCTTC
D gene: .; clone size: .; V gene: TRBV6-1; J gene: TRBJ1-1; CDR3 protein: CASRDLGLGNTEAFF; CDR3 DNA: TGTGCCAGCAGAGACTTGGGGTTGGGGAACACTGAAGCTTTCTTT
D gene: TRBD1; clone size: .; V gene: TRBV5-1; J gene: TRBJ2-1; CDR3 protein: CASSWDRNNEQFF; CDR3 DNA: TGCGCCAGCAGCTGGGACAGAAACAATGAGCAGTTCTTC
D gene: TRBD1; clone size: few; V gene: TRBV10-3; J gene: TRBJ1-2; CDR3 protein: CAISVTPTGLYLGYTF; CDR3 DNA: TGTGCCATCAGTGTAACCCCGACAGGGCTCTATCTTGGCTACACCTTC
D gene: .; clone size: .; V gene: TRBV7-9; J gene: TRBJ2-1; CDR3 protein: CASSFGTDYNEQFF; CDR3 DNA: TGTGCCAGCAGCTTCGGGACTGACTACAATGAGCAGTTCTTC
D gene: TRBD1; clone size: .; V gene: TRBV29-1; J gene: TRBJ2-7; CDR3 protein: CSVFSWDRAYEQYF; CDR3 DNA: TGCAGCGTCTTTTCCTGGGACAGGGCCTACGAGCAGTACTTC
D gene: .; clone size: few; V gene: TRBV20-1; J gene: TRBJ2-7; CDR3 protein: CSPSVRGDSYEQYF; CDR3 DNA: TGCAGCCCCTCGGTGCGGGGCGACTCCTACGAGCAGTACTTC
D gene: .; clone size: .; V gene: TRBV20-1; J gene: TRBJ2-1; CDR3 protein: CSASQGAGYNEQFF; CDR3 DNA: TGCAGTGCCTCCCAGGGTGCTGGGTACAATGAGCAGTTCTTC
D gene: TRBD2; clone size: .; V gene: TRBV11-3; J gene: TRBJ2-7; CDR3 protein: CASSFISGGDDEQYF; CDR3 DNA: TGTGCCAGCAGCTTCATAAGCGGGGGCGACGACGAGCAGTACTTC
D gene: .; clone size: .; V gene: TRBV3-1; J gene: TRBJ1-4; CDR3 protein: CASSQFGDEKLFF; CDR3 DNA: TGTGCCAGCAGCCAGTTCGGTGATGAAAAACTGTTTTTT
D gene: .; clone size: few; V gene: TRBV7-8; J gene: TRBJ2-2; CDR3 protein: CASLRGTANTGELFF; CDR3 DNA: TGTGCCAGTTTACGTGGGACGGCGAACACCGGGGAGCTGTTTTTT
D gene: TRBD1; clone size: once; V gene: TRBV6-1; J gene: TRBJ2-1; CDR3 protein: CASEGQGDEQFF; CDR3 DNA: TGTGCCAGCGAGGGACAGGGCGATGAGCAGTTCTTC
D gene: TRBD1; clone size: .; V gene: TRBV12-3/TRBV12-4; J gene: TRBJ1-4; CDR3 protein: CASSSLTGSEKLFF; CDR3 DNA: TGTGCCAGCAGTTCCCTGACAGGGAGTGAAAAACTGTTTTTT
D gene: .; clone size: few; V gene: TRBV25-1; J gene: TRBJ1-4; CDR3 protein: CASSEYLGRDRTDEKLFF; CDR3 DNA: TGTGCCAGCAGTGAATACCTAGGTAGGGATCGGACGGATGAAAAACTGTTTTTT
D gene: TRBD2; clone size: .; V gene: TRBV3-1; J gene: TRBJ2-1; CDR3 protein: CASSLLSAGGILSYNEQFF; CDR3 DNA: TGTGCCAGCAGCCTCCTTAGTGCGGGGGGAATATTATCCTACAATGAGCAGTTCTTC
D gene: TRBD2; clone size: .; V gene: TRBV4-3; J gene: TRBJ2-5; CDR3 protein: CASSQGLAGIETQYF; CDR3 DNA: TGCGCCAGCAGCCAAGGACTAGCGGGAATAGAGACCCAGTACTTC
D gene: TRBD2; clone size: .; V gene: TRBV5-1; J gene: TRBJ2-4; CDR3 protein: CASSSGTSGGRDIQYF; CDR3 DNA: TGCGCCAGCAGCTCTGGGACTAGCGGGGGCAGGGACATTCAGTACTTC
D gene: .; clone size: .; V gene: TRBV6-6; J gene: TRBJ1-4; CDR3 protein: CAGSFYRRSPFF; CDR3 DNA: TGTGCCGGCAGTTTCTATCGCAGGAGTCCCTTTTTT
D gene: TRBD2; clone size: .; V gene: TRBV12-3/TRBV12-4; J gene: TRBJ2-5; CDR3 protein: CASSLSGGYAETQYF; CDR3 DNA: TGTGCCAGCAGTTTAAGCGGGGGGTACGCAGAGACCCAGTACTTC
D gene: TRBD1; clone size: .; V gene: TRBV20-1; J gene: TRBJ2-3; CDR3 protein: CSAKGAGQGVNTQYF; CDR3 DNA: TGCAGTGCCAAGGGGGCTGGACAGGGGGTAAATACGCAGTATTTT
D gene: TRBD1; clone size: .; V gene: TRBV20-1; J gene: TRBJ1-2; CDR3 protein: CSASQGDYGYTF; CDR3 DNA: TGCAGTGCTAGTCAGGGGGACTATGGCTACACCTTC
D gene: TRBD2; clone size: few; V gene: TRBV24-1; J gene: TRBJ2-1; CDR3 protein: CATSGLAATYNEQFF; CDR3 DNA: TGTGCCACCTCCGGACTAGCGGCAACCTACAATGAGCAGTTCTTC
D gene: TRBD1; clone size: many; V gene: TRBV5-1; J gene: TRBJ2-3; CDR3 protein: CASSSQGVTDTQYF; CDR3 DNA: TGCGCCAGCAGCTCACAGGGGGTCACAGATACGCAGTATTTT
D gene: .; clone size: many; V gene: TRBV29-1; J gene: TRBJ2-4; CDR3 protein: CSVVRDNQNIQYF; CDR3 DNA: TGCAGCGTTGTTCGGGACAACCAAAACATTCAGTACTTC
D gene: .; clone size: .; V gene: TRBV9; J gene: TRBJ1-4; CDR3 protein: CASNGTPGEKLFF; CDR3 DNA: TGTGCCAGCAACGGGACACCGGGAGAAAAACTGTTTTTT
D gene: TRBD1; clone size: .; V gene: TRBV2; J gene: TRBJ1-4; CDR3 protein: CASSELGQVNEKLFF; CDR3 DNA: TGTGCCAGCAGTGAACTTGGACAGGTTAATGAAAAACTGTTTTTT
D gene: TRBD1; clone size: .; V gene: TRBV5-1; J gene: TRBJ1-2; CDR3 protein: CASSFQTGNYGYTF; CDR3 DNA: TGCGCCAGCAGCTTCCAGACAGGGAACTATGGCTACACCTTC
D gene: TRBD2; clone size: few; V gene: TRBV12-3/TRBV12-4; J gene: TRBJ2-2; CDR3 protein: CASSPTGGNTGELFF; CDR3 DNA: TGTGCCAGCAGTCCGACGGGGGGGAACACCGGGGAGCTGTTTTTT
D gene: .; clone size: few; V gene: TRBV29-1; J gene: TRBJ2-1; CDR3 protein: CSVDMVRDYNEQFF; CDR3 DNA: TGCAGCGTTGACATGGTCAGGGATTACAATGAGCAGTTCTTC
D gene: TRBD2; clone size: .; V gene: TRBV20-1; J gene: TRBJ2-1; CDR3 protein: CSATEVGTSGHNEQFF; CDR3 DNA: TGCAGTGCCACCGAGGTTGGGACTAGCGGCCACAATGAGCAGTTCTTC
D gene: .; clone size: few; V gene: TRBV9; J gene: TRBJ2-5; CDR3 protein: CASSVGNYEETQYF; CDR3 DNA: TGTGCCAGCAGCGTCGGGAATTATGAAGAGACCCAGTACTTC
D gene: .; clone size: .; V gene: TRBV20-1; J gene: TRBJ1-1; CDR3 protein: CSAHPREKDTEAFF; CDR3 DNA: TGCAGTGCTCACCCCAGGGAGAAGGACACTGAAGCTTTCTTT